This T cell receptor beta chain was captured by sequencing in a study of shared clonotypes between healthy human individuals. Whole-study findings and limits: In several donors, 4.5% to 5.5% of naive CD4 clonotypes appeared in common.

Remarks on this clone: Its target is not known.

Only in-frame clones appear in the TCRdb table, and some are missing; sequencing was by immunoSEQ multiplex PCR. The sample lists roughly 520,000 clones, about 96% occurring once. The V segment lost 3 bases and the J segment 4 bases; nucleotides outside the gene matches: 9. The CDR3 covers 15 residues. CDR1 is ENHRY, CDR2 SYGVKD, per germline. V and J are TRBV10-3 and TRBJ2-7; 7 positions agree with TRBD2. The receptor was derived from a woman aged 30 to 39 in good health. Material: naive CD4+ T cells sorted from blood. Subset noted: CD45RA+ positively selected. The CDR3 here is CAISEGGRAGYEQYF. As DNA, the CDR3 is TGTGCCATCAGTGAAGGTGGGAGGGCCGGGTACGAGCAGTACTTC.